The 10 T cell receptor beta chains below all came from one sample that was sequenced in a study of long-term antiretroviral therapy in people with HIV. The run of the v3.0 immunoSEQ assay was at survey level. The assay was immunoSEQ multiplex PCR, and TCRdb's table has in-frame clones only and misses some. The repertoire holds roughly 18,000 clones, about nine tenths seen once, with about 9.6% in the top ten. Material: unsorted PBMCs, obtained 3 years after starting antiretroviral therapy. Receptors were obtained from a man in his fifties or sixties with HIV.

This clone was detected a few times. The chain couples TRBV5-1 to TRBJ2-7, with D tentatively TRBD1 (5 bases). CDR1 SGHRS and CDR2 YFSETQ come from the germline V gene. With 2 bases removed from V and 3 bases from J, the gap between germline ends came to 6 bases. This CDR3 has 12 residues. CDR3 nucleotide sequence: TGCGCCAGCAGCTTAGGGGACTACGAGCAGTACTTC. Its protein product is CASSLGDYEQYF.

The chain links TRBV6-1 to TRBJ2-1, with 7 bases lining up with TRBD2. Germline CDR1 and CDR2: MNHNS and SASEGT. J lost 0 bases, V lost 6 bases, and 5 bases had no gene match. The CDR3 contains 15 residues. CDR3 coding DNA: TGTGCCAGCAGCCTTACTAGCGTCTCCTACAATGAGCAGTTCTTC. The encoded protein is CASSLTSVSYNEQFF.

The gene calls are TRBV7-3 and TRBJ2-3; 7 bases fit TRBD2. Germline V gene data show CDR1 as SGHTA and CDR2 as FQGTGA. This CDR3 has 18 amino acids. V lost 2 bases and J lost 2; bases outside the gene matches: 13. CDR3 sequence: CASSLQGYRGGFTDTQYF. CDR3 DNA sequence: TGTGCCAGCAGCTTACAGGGCTACCGCGGGGGATTCACAGATACGCAGTATTTT.

The rearrangement joins TRBV30 to TRBJ1-4; no firm D call. CDR1 and CDR2 from the germline V gene are GTSNPN and SVGIG (reference sequence). The CDR3 covers 13 residues. V was shortened by 0 bases and J by 3 bases, with 5 bases between the two germline ends. CDR3 nucleotide sequence: TGTGCCTGGAGTGTATCAGCTAATGAAAAACTGTTTTTT. Encoded protein: CAWSVSANEKLFF.

This clone was counted once. The chain has TRBV19 and TRBJ2-1; the match to TRBD2 covers 12 bases. The V segment lost 3 bases and the J segment 5 bases; nucleotides outside the gene matches: 2. Looked up from germline, CDR1 is LNHDA and CDR2 is SQIVND (reference sequence). CDR3 size: 15 residues. Here the CDR3 reads CASSILAGGNNEQFF. Written as DNA, the CDR3 is TGTGCCAGTAGTATCCTAGCGGGGGGGAACAATGAGCAGTTCTTC. Variable domain in full (rest from reference TRBV19 and TRBJ2-1): DGGITQSPKYLFRKEGQNVTLSCEQNLNHDAMYWYRQDPGQGLRLIYYSQIVNDFQKGDIAEGYSVSREKKESFPLTVTSAQKNPTAFYLCASSILAGGNNEQFFGPGTRLTVL.

The chain joins TRBV2 to TRBJ2-3; 9 bases fit TRBD1. Looked up from germline, CDR1 is SNHLY and CDR2 is FYNNEI. The CDR3 length is 17 residues. The V gene end was trimmed by 3 bases and the J gene end by 2 bases; junction bases not matched to a gene: 9. Here the CDR3 reads CASSEHRDRATTDTQYF. DNA for the CDR3: TGTGCCAGCAGTGAGCACCGGGACAGGGCCACCACAGATACGCAGTATTTT.

This clone was counted once. The J gene is TRBJ1-4, the V gene TRBV27; D is possibly TRBD1 (6 bases). The germline V gene encodes CDR1 MNHEY and CDR2 SMNVEV (reference sequence). Trimming pared 6 bases from V and 7 bases from J, leaving 15 bases between. CDR3 length: 14 amino acids. The CDR3 DNA is TGTGCCAGCAGCCCACAGGGCGGGGGTGAAAAACTGTTTTTT. Protein: CASSPQGGGEKLFF.

V usage is TRBV29-1 and J usage is TRBJ1-2; D is undetermined. The ends were cut back, 4 bases at V and 4 bases at J, with 19 bases in the middle. Germline V CDR1 and CDR2: SQVTM, ANQGSEA. The CDR3 length is 15 residues. CDR3 coding DNA: TGCAGCGTTGGCCGCGGTCAACAGTCTCTCTATGGCTACACCTTC. Its translation: CSVGRGQQSLYGYTF.

V gene TRBV18 combines with J gene TRBJ2-3; 9 bases are a match to TRBD2. Losses at the gene ends were 6 bases for V and 3 bases for J; bases not matched to a gene: 10. The CDR3 runs to 16 residues. Germline V gene sequence: CDR1 KGHSH, CDR2 LQKENI. The CDR3, as DNA: TGTGCCAGCTCTCTCCCCGGGACTAGCCGTACAGATACGCAGTATTTT. Protein sequence: CASSLPGTSRTDTQYF.

This clone was seen once. The V call is TRBV7-9, the J call TRBJ2-7, with a weak D call TRBD1 (6 bases). Trimming cost V 1 base and J 4 bases, with 11 bases left between them. This CDR3 region has 14 residues. CDR1 is SEHNR, CDR2 FQNEAQ, per germline (reference sequence). The CDR3 DNA sequence: TGTGCCAGCAGCTTAGGGACAGTTCTATACGAGCAGTACTTC. It encodes CASSLGTVLYEQYF. The full variable domain, completed using reference TRBV7-9 and TRBJ2-7, is DTGVSQNPRHKITKRGQNVTFRCDPISEHNRLYWYRQTLGQGPEFLTYFQNEAQLEKSRLLSDRFSAERPKGSFSTLEIQRTEQGDSAMYLCASSLGTVLYEQYFGPGTRLTVT.